This TCR beta chain originates from a study of blood T cell repertoires in COVID-19. Per the original data handling: Estimates of nucleated cell counts were drawn from the amplification of reference gene primers. Some clones are missing from TCRdb's copy, which holds only in-frame ones; the method was immunoSEQ multiplex PCR. That table gives V, J and clone size, and the DNA gave D and trimming. The repertoire holds more than 150,000 clones, with 60% to 80% as singletons. The sequenced sample was PBMCs or T cells enriched from blood (not recorded which). This TCR was sampled from a woman aged 45-65 years who had recovered from COVID-19.

CDR3 bases: TGTGCCAGCAGCCCTTTGGGACAGTTGAACACTGAAGCTTTCTTT. It is translated as CASSPLGQLNTEAFF. The chain has TRBV3-1 (or the pseudogene TRBV3-2) and TRBJ1-1; 7 positions agree with TRBD1. Germline V CDR1 and CDR2: LGHDT, YNNKEL (reference sequence). CDR3 length equals 15 residues. Trimming took 4 bases from V and 0 from J; bases not matched to a gene: 5.